This T cell receptor beta chain was recovered during a study of T-cell reconstitution after alpha-beta-depleted transplantation in children (dated by TCRdb to the mid-2010s). Describing the broader study: T-cell immune reconstitution after TCRalphabeta/CD19-depleted allogeneic hematopoietic cell transplantation in children was quantitatively tracked in the study by means of TCR repertoire profiling.

For CDR1 and CDR2, the germline V gene (reference sequence) lists DFQATT and SNEGSKA. Including cysteine and phenylalanine, the CDR3 has 15 amino acids. Just the 45-base CDR3 DNA is kept, in frame starting at base 1. Clipping removes 5 bases from V and 2 bases from J, with 7 as the unmatched junction base count. As to this clonotype: Its antigen is still unknown. No base qualities exist here, and no much larger clone lies one base off it.

The receptor library was made with PCR. Sequencing was performed on an Illumina HiSeq 2500. To normalize quantification of the TCRbeta repertoire, the TCR libraries were built with molecular barcoding that relied on unique molecular identifiers. Starting from the raw public reads, TCRdb applied fastp trimming at Q25, assembled clones with MiXCR and retained in-frame beta chains. Each entry merges the rows of one CDR3 protein and shows their most common DNA and genes. This sample is represented by hundreds of thousands of distinct CDR3 sequences; 15% to 20% of them were singletons. About 1.1% of the sample comes from the top ten.

This TCR came from a human donor who donated a stem cell graft to a child with acute myeloid leukemia. The input for sequencing was PBMCs from the stem cell graft donor, taken from the stem cell graft. The sequence is built from TRBV20-1 and TRBJ1-5, with 9 bases matching TRBD1. The nucleotide sequence is TGCAGTGCTGGCTCACAGGGGGCTGGCAATCAGCCCCAGCATTTT. This translates into CSAGSQGAGNQPQHF.